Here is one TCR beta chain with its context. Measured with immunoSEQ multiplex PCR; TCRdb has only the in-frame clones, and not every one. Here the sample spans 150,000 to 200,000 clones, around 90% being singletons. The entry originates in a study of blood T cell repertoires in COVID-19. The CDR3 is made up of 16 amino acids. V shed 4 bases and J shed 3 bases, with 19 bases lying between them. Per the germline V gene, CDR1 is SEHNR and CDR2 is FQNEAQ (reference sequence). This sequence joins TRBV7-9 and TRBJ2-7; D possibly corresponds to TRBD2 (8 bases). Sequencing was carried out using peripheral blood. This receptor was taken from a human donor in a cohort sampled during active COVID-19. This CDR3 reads CASSSGRGDSFYEQYF. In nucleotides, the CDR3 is TGTGCCAGCAGCTCGGGGCGGGGGGACAGTTTCTACGAGCAGTACTTC.